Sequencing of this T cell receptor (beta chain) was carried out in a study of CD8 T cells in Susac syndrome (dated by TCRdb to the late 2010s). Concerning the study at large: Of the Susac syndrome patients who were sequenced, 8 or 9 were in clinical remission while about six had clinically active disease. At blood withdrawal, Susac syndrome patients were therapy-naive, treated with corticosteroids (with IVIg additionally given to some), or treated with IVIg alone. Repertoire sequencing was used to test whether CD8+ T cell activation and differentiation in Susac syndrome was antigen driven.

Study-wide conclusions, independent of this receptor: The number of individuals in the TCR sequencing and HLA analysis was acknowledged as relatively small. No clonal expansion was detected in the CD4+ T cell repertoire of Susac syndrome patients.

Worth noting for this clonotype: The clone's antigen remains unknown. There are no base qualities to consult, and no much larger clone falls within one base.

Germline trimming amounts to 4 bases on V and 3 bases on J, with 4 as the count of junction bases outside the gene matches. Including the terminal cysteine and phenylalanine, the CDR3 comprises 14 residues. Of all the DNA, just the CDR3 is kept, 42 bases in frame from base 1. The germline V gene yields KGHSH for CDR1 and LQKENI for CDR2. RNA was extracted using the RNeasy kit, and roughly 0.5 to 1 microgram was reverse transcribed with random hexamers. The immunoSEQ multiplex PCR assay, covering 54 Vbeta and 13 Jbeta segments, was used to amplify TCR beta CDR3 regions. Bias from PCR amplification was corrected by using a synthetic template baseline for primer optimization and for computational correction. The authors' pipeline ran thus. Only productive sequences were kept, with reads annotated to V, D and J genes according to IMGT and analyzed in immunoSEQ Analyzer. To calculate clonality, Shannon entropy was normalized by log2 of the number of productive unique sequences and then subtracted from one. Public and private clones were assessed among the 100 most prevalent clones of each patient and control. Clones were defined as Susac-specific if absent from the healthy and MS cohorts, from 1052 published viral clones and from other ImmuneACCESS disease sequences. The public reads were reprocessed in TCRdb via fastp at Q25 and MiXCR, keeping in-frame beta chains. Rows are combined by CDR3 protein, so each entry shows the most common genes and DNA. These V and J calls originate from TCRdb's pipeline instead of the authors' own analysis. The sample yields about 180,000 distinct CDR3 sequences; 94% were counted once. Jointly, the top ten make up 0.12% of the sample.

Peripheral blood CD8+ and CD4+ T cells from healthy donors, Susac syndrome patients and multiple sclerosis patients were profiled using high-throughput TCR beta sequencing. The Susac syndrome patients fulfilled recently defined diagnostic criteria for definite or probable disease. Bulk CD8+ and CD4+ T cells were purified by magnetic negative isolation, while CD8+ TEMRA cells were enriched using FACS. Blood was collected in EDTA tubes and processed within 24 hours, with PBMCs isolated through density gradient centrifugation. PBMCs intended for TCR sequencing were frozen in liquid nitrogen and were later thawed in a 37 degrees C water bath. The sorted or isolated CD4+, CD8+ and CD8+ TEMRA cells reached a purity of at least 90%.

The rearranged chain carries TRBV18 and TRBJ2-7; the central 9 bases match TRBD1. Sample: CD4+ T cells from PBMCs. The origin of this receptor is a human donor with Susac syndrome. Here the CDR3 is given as CASSQSGQGYEQYF. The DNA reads TGTGCCAGCTCACAATCGGGACAGGGCTACGAGCAGTACTTC.